This TCR beta chain came from a study of shared clonotypes between healthy human individuals. Only in-frame clones appear in the TCRdb table, and some are missing; sequencing was by immunoSEQ multiplex PCR. The sample holds roughly 300,000 clones, around 67% seen once. There are many counts of this clone. Its target is not known. General study findings and limits: Among non-shared clonotypes, generation probabilities were lower than among those shared by all four donors.

Sequences were obtained from memory CD4+ T cells sorted from blood. Subset of the sample: CD45RA-negative fraction. The receptor comes from a man aged 25-45 years in good health.

CDR3 region: CASTPMPTGYTDTQYF. In DNA form, the CDR3 reads TGTGCCAGCACCCCTATGCCGACAGGCTATACAGATACGCAGTATTTT. The chain couples TRBV7-9 to TRBJ2-3; D may be TRBD1 (6 bases). V was shortened by 7 bases and J by 3 bases, with 20 bases between the two germline ends. Germline lookup yields CDR1 SEHNR and CDR2 FQNEAQ (reference sequence). The CDR3 spans 16 residues.